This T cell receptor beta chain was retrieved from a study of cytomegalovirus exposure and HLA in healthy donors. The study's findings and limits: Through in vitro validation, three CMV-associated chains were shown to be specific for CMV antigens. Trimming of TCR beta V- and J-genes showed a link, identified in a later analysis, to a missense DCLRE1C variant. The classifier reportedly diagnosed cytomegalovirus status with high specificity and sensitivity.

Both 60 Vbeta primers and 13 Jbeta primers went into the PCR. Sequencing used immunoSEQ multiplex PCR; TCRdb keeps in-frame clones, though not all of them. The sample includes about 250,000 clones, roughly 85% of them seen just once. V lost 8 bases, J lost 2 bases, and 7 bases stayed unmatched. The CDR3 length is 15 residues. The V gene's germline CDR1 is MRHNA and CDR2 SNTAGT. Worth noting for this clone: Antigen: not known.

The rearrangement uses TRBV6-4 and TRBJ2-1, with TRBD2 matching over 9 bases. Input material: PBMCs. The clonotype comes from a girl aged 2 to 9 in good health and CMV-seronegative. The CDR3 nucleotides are TGTGCCAGCCATGGACTAGCGACTACCTACAATGAGCAGTTCTTC. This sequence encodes CASHGLATTYNEQFF.